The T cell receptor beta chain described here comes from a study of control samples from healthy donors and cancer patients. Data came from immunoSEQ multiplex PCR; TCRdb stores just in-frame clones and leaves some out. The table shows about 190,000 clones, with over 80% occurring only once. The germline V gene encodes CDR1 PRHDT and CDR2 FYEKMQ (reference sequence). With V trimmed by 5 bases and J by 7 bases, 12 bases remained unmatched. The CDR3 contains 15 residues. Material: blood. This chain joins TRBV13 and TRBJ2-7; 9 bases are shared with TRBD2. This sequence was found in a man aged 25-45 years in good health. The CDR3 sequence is CASSPWGGGAEEQYF. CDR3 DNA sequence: TGTGCCAGCAGCCCCTGGGGCGGGGGGGCGGAGGAGCAGTACTTC.